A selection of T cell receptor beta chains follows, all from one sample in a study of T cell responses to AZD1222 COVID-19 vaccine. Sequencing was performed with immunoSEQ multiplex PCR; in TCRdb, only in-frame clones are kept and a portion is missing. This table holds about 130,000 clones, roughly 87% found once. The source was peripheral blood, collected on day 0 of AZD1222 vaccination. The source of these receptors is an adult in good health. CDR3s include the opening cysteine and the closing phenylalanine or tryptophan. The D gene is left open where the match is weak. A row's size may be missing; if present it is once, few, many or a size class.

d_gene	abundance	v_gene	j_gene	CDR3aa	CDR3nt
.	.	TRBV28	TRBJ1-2	CASSFGQNYGYTF	TGTGCCAGCAGTTTTGGACAGAACTATGGCTACACCTTC
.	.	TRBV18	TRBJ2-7	CASSPQGSLYYEQYF	TGTGCCAGCTCACCACAGGGGAGCCTCTACTACGAGCAGTACTTC
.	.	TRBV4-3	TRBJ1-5	CASSQDWRGNNQPQHF	TGCGCCAGCAGCCAAGATTGGAGGGGAAACAATCAGCCCCAGCATTTT
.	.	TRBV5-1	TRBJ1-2	CASSSTIDGYTF	TGCGCCAGCAGCTCTACAATTGATGGCTACACCTTC
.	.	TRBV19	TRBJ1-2	CASSTATGTNYGYTF	TGTGCCAGTAGTACCGCGACTGGAACTAACTATGGCTACACCTTC
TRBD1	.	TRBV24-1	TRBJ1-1	CAGVSGDRGEAFF	TGTGCCGGGGTAAGTGGGGACAGGGGGGAGGCTTTCTTT
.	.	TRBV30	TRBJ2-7	CAWSLGGPSYEQYF	TGTGCCTGGAGCCTCGGGGGGCCCTCCTACGAGCAGTACTTC
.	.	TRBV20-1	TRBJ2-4	CSARRGRQYF	TGCAGTGCTAGGAGGGGGAGGCAGTACTTC
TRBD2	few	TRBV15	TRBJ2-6	CATSRREVSGANVLTF	TGTGCCACCAGCAGACGGGAGGTCTCTGGGGCCAACGTCCTGACTTTC
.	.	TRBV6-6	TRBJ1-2	CASSYDGRGGYTF	TGTGCCAGCAGTTACGATGGACGGGGTGGCTACACCTTC
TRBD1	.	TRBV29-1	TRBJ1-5	CSVGTAINQPQHF	TGCAGCGTGGGGACAGCGATCAATCAGCCCCAGCATTTT
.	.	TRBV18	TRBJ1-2	CASSPQGPNYGYTF	TGTGCCAGCTCACCTCAGGGGCCTAACTATGGCTACACCTTC
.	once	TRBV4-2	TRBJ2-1	CASSQAGGASSYNEQFF	TGTGCCAGCAGCCAAGCGGGTGGAGCGAGCTCCTACAATGAGCAGTTCTTC
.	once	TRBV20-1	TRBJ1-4	CSAPLNEKLFF	TGCAGTGCTCCTCTTAATGAAAAACTGTTTTTT
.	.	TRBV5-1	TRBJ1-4	CASSFNRDNEKLFF	TGCGCCAGCAGCTTTAACAGGGATAATGAAAAACTGTTTTTT
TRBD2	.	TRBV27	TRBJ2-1	CASSSLAGGEGEQFF	TGTGCCAGCAGTTCCCTAGCGGGGGGAGAAGGTGAGCAGTTCTTC
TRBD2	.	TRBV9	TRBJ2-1	CASSLGEGNEQFF	TGTGCCAGCAGCCTAGGGGAGGGGAATGAGCAGTTCTTC
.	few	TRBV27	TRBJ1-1	CASSYSGTAVTEAFF	TGTGCCAGCAGTTACTCGGGAACGGCGGTCACTGAAGCTTTCTTT
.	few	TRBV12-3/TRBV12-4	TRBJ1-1	CASSLNRNTEAFF	TGTGCCAGCAGTTTAAACAGGAACACTGAAGCTTTCTTT
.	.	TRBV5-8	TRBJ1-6	CASSVSGQFSNSPLHF	TGTGCCAGCAGCGTCTCCGGCCAGTTCTCGAATTCACCCCTCCACTTT
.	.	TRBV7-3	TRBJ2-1	CASSLTGDYNEQFF	TGTGCCAGCAGCTTAACCGGGGATTACAATGAGCAGTTCTTC
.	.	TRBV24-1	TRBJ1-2	CATSDSAGGVDYGYTF	TGTGCCACCAGTGATTCGGCCGGGGGCGTTGACTATGGCTACACCTTC
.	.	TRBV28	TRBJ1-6	CASNLAGHRSSYNSPLHF	TGTGCCAGCAACCTGGCGGGACACAGGAGCTCCTATAATTCACCCCTCCACTTT
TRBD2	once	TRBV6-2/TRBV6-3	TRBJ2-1	CASSHKRGEFF	TGTGCCAGCAGCCATAAGCGGGGAGAGTTCTTC
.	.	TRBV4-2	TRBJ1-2	CASSQDFDRNYGYTF	TGTGCCAGCAGCCAAGATTTCGATCGCAACTATGGCTACACCTTC
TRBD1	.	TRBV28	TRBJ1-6	CASSPRQGVSYNSPLHF	TGTGCCAGCAGTCCCCGACAGGGAGTCTCCTATAATTCACCCCTCCACTTT
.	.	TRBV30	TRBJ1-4	CAWSDVGTENEKLFF	TGTGCCTGGAGTGATGTGGGAACCGAAAATGAAAAACTGTTTTTT
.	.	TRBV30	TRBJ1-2	CAWRAKAAYGYTF	TGTGCCTGGAGGGCTAAAGCAGCCTATGGCTACACCTTC
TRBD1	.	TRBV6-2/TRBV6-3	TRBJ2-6	CASSSATGGIGANVLTF	TGTGCCAGCAGTTCCGCGACAGGGGGCATTGGGGCCAACGTCCTGACTTTC
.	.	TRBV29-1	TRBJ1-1	CSVRDKAEAFF	TGCAGCGTACGAGACAAAGCTGAAGCTTTCTTT
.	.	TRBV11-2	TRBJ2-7	CASSPGGVSEQYF	TGTGCCAGCAGCCCGGGCGGGGTGTCCGAGCAGTACTTC
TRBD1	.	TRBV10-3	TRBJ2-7	CASETGQDYEQYF	TGTGCCAGCGAAACGGGACAGGACTACGAGCAGTACTTC
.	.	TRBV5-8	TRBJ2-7	CASSLGGPSYEQYF	TGTGCCAGCAGCTTAGGAGGGCCGTCCTACGAGCAGTACTTC
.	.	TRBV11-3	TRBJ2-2	CASSLEGAGGELFF	TGTGCCAGCAGCTTAGAGGGGGCCGGCGGGGAGCTGTTTTTT
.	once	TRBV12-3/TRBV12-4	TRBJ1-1	CASSERDLHEAFF	TGTGCCAGCAGTGAACGGGACTTACATGAAGCTTTCTTT
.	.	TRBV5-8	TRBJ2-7	CASSLVPPGEQYF	TGTGCCAGCAGCTTAGTCCCCCCGGGGGAGCAGTACTTC
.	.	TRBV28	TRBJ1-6	CASSLGKRNSPLHF	TGTGCCAGCAGCCTCGGGAAAAGGAATTCACCCCTCCACTTT